Each of the 20 T cell receptor beta chains below was sequenced from the same sample in a study of cytomegalovirus exposure and HLA in healthy donors. In the PCR, 60 Vbeta and 13 Jbeta primers were used. Libraries were prepared by immunoSEQ multiplex PCR; TCRdb keeps only in-frame clonotypes and omits some of them. The sample yields about 190,000 clones, approximately 70% seen once. Material: PBMCs. Every receptor here comes from a woman aged 25 to 39 in good health and CMV-seropositive.

To note about this clone: Relative to the germline gene, one junction end is altered; a read error may explain this. CDR3 sequence reads: CSSSFEEGPGFLNTEAFF. CDR3 in DNA: TGTTCCAGCAGCTTTGAGGAGGGACCCGGGTTTTTGAACACTGAAGCTTTCTTT. The chain has TRBV7-9 and TRBJ1-1, with D possibly being TRBD1 (5 bases). CDR3 size: 18 residues. Germline CDR1 is SEHNR and CDR2 is FQNEAQ (reference sequence).

V is TRBV14 and J is TRBJ1-1; tentatively, D is TRBD1 (6 bases). This CDR3 contains 13 residues. V dropped 9 bases and J dropped 3 bases, with 14 bases sitting between them. Looked up from germline, CDR1 is SGHDN and CDR2 is FVKESK. The CDR3 loop is CASDSGQYTEAFF. The CDR3 region has the DNA TGTGCCAGTGACTCGGGACAATACACTGAAGCTTTCTTT. The full variable domain, its missing parts supplied by reference TRBV14 and TRBJ1-1, is EAGVTQFPSHSVIEKGQTVTLRCDPISGHDNLYWYRRVMGKEIKFLLHFVKESKQDESGMPNNRFLAERTGGTYSTLKVQPAELEDSGVYFCASDSGQYTEAFFGQGTRLTVV.

This clone was recorded a few times. The CDR3 reads CATSPTSPSSYNEQFF. As DNA, the CDR3 is TGTGCCACCAGCCCGACTAGCCCGAGCTCCTACAATGAGCAGTTCTTC. V gene TRBV15 combines with J gene TRBJ2-1; 7 bases align to TRBD2. This CDR3 region has 16 residues. From germline, CDR1 is LNHNV and CDR2 YYDKDF (reference sequence). J gave up 0 bases and V 5 bases, and 7 bases lay outside the gene matches. Drawing the rest from reference TRBV15 and TRBJ2-1, the complete variable domain is DAMVIQNPRYQVTQFGKPVTLSCSQTLNHNVMYWYQQKSSQAPKLLFHYYDKDFNNEADTPDNFQSRRPNTSFCFLDIRSPGLGDTAMYLCATSPTSPSSYNEQFFGPGTRLTVL.

This clone was recorded a few times. The chain uses TRBV11-2 and TRBJ2-1; unclear D gene. There are 12 residues in the CDR3. The V end was cut by 1 base, the J end by 8 bases, with 6 bases between. Looked up from germline, CDR1 is SGHAT and CDR2 is FQNNGV. The CDR3 nucleotides read TGTGCCAGCAGCTTAGCCGCAGATGAGCAGTTCTTC. Translated: CASSLAADEQFF.

The rearrangement uses TRBV28 and TRBJ1-1; possibly TRBD1 for D (6 bases). From germline, CDR1 is MDHEN and CDR2 SYDVKM. V was trimmed by 5 bases and J by 11 bases, leaving 24 bases between them. The CDR3 consists of 15 residues. CDR3: CASSPISQGSCEAFF. DNA of the CDR3: TGTGCCAGCAGTCCGATATCACAGGGATCTTGCGAGGCTTTCTTT.

This clone turned up a few times. The CDR3 DNA follows: TGCGCCAGCAGTGAGTCGGACAGGATCTATGGCTACACCTTC. Amino acids: CASSESDRIYGYTF. The genes are TRBV10-1 and TRBJ1-2; 7 bases align to TRBD1. Germline V gives CDR1 WNHNN, CDR2 SYGVQD (reference sequence). This CDR3 is built from 14 residues. Unmatched junction bases numbered 2, after V lost 0 bases and J lost 4 bases.

V is TRBV6-6 and J is TRBJ1-1; possibly TRBD1 for D (6 bases). CDR1 is MNHNY, CDR2 SVGAGI, per germline (reference sequence). The CDR3 spans 14 residues. V lost 4 bases and J lost 8, with 17 bases in between. The CDR3: CASSSLRTAGEAFF. In DNA form, the CDR3 reads TGTGCCAGCAGTTCCCTACGGACAGCGGGGGAAGCTTTCTTT.

The chain couples TRBV27 to TRBJ2-7; tentatively, D is TRBD1 (6 bases). This CDR3 has 14 amino acids. Trimming cost V 6 bases and J 6 bases, with 18 bases left between them. CDR1 is MNHEY and CDR2 is SMNVEV in the germline V gene (reference sequence). The CDR3 DNA reads TGTGCCAGCAGCGGTTACAGAGGACAGAGCGAGCAGTACTTC. Residues: CASSGYRGQSEQYF.

This clone was seen a handful of times. The CDR3 sequence: CASSYGTAMNTEAFF. Here the CDR3 DNA reads TGTGCCAGCAGTTACGGGACAGCAATGAACACTGAAGCTTTCTTT. The chain is built from TRBV6-6 and TRBJ1-1, with 7 bases identical to TRBD1. Trimming took 2 bases from V and 0 from J; bases not matched to a gene: 3. The CDR3 is 15 amino acids. Germline V gene data show CDR1 as MNHNY and CDR2 as SVGAGI (reference sequence).

CDR3: CASSLSLGGNQPQHF. In DNA form, the CDR3 reads TGTGCCAGCAGTTTATCGCTGGGAGGCAATCAGCCCCAGCATTTT. The rearrangement joins TRBV27 to TRBJ1-5; no definite D call. The CDR3 is 15 amino acids. Germline CDR1 reads MNHEY; CDR2 reads SMNVEV (reference sequence). V lost 0 bases and J 2 bases, leaving 8 bases between the germline ends.

This clone was counted between two and nine times. The chain uses TRBV27 and TRBJ2-2; 9 bases align to TRBD2. Germline CDR1 MNHEY, CDR2 SMNVEV (reference sequence). This CDR3 is 16 amino acids long. Trimming at V came to 5 bases and at J to 7 bases, leaving 11 bases not matched to a gene. CDR3 loop: CASSGPREGRGGELFF. CDR3 nucleotides: TGTGCCAGCAGTGGGCCGCGGGAGGGCCGTGGCGGGGAGCTGTTTTTT.

Only one count was recorded for this clone. The CDR3 DNA follows: TGTGCCACCAGCAGGCCCGGGTACGAGCAGTACTTC. This translates into CATSRPGYEQYF. The V call is TRBV15, the J call TRBJ2-7; no definite D call. Germline V gene data show CDR1 as LNHNV and CDR2 as YYDKDF (reference sequence). The length of the CDR3 is 12 residues. V was clipped by 3 bases and J by 4 bases, with 7 bases between them.

J is TRBJ1-2 and V is TRBV6-1; TRBD1 is a possible D gene (6 bases). The V end lost 11 bases, the J end lost 4 bases, and 23 bases lay between the germline ends. The CDR3 extends over 15 amino acids. The germline CDR1 and CDR2 sequences are MNHNS and SASEGT. CDR3 sequence reads: CAVQGIYKLRYGYTF. The DNA of the CDR3 is TGTGCCGTTCAGGGGATTTACAAACTGCGCTATGGCTACACCTTC.

The chain carries TRBV28 and TRBJ2-1; D is uncertain. Trimming shortened V by 5 bases and J by 10 bases, and 15 bases separated the two germline ends. The CDR3 length is 13 residues. Germline V gene data show CDR1 as MDHEN and CDR2 as SYDVKM. CDR3: CASSAFGRQEQFF. For the CDR3, the DNA is TGTGCCAGCAGTGCATTCGGTCGACAAGAGCAGTTCTTC. Full variable domain (rest looked up from reference TRBV28 and TRBJ2-1): DVKVTQSSRYLVKRTGEKVFLECVQDMDHENMFWYRQDPGLGLRLIYFSYDVKMKEKGDIPEGYSVSREKKERFSLILESASTNQTSMYLCASSAFGRQEQFFGPGTRLTVL.

V usage is TRBV5-4 and J usage is TRBJ2-3, with TRBD2 identical over 14 bases. This CDR3 is built from 15 residues. Per the germline V gene, CDR1 is SGHNT and CDR2 is YYREEE (reference sequence). V gave up 4 bases and J gave up 4 bases; unmatched junction bases: 2. The CDR3 DNA sequence: TGTGCCAGCAGCCCGGGACTAGCGGGAGCAGATACGCAGTATTTT. Its translation is CASSPGLAGADTQYF.

The rearrangement links TRBV5-4 to TRBJ2-7; D gene uncertain. V was trimmed by 2 bases and J by 3 bases, leaving 9 bases between them. The germline V gene encodes CDR1 SGHNT and CDR2 YYREEE (reference sequence). The length of the CDR3 is 13 residues. The CDR3 DNA is TGTGCCAGCAGCTTCGGAGTGAACTACGAGCAGTACTTC. It is translated as CASSFGVNYEQYF. The complete variable domain, with remaining parts taken from reference TRBV5-4 and TRBJ2-7, reads ETGVTQSPTHLIKTRGQQVTLRCSSQSGHNTVSWYQQALGQGPQFIFQYYREEENGRGNFPPRFSGLQFPNYSSELNVNALELDDSALYLCASSFGVNYEQYFGPGTRLTVT.

The rearrangement joins TRBV27 to TRBJ2-7; 9 nucleotides agree with TRBD1. The CDR3 contains 13 residues. V lost 5 bases to trimming and J lost 2 bases; unmatched junction nucleotides: 1. Germline V lookup: CDR1 MNHEY, CDR2 SMNVEV (reference sequence). This CDR3 is CASSRQGAYEQYF. The DNA of the CDR3 is TGTGCCAGCAGTCGACAGGGGGCCTACGAGCAGTACTTC.

The chain joins TRBV27 to TRBJ2-7, with 15 nucleotides matching TRBD2. CDR1 MNHEY and CDR2 SMNVEV come from the germline V gene (reference sequence). CDR3 length: 16 residues. Trimming removed 5 bases from V and 5 bases from J; junction bases left unmatched: 7. CDR3 in DNA: TGTGCCAGCAGTGAGGGACTAGCGGGAGGTGTGCACGAGCAGTACTTC. Translation gives CASSEGLAGGVHEQYF.

The sample holds a few counts of this clone. In nucleotides, the CDR3 is TGTGCCAGCAGTTTCTCTTGGGGACTCACAGATACGCAGTATTTT. Residues: CASSFSWGLTDTQYF. The chain links TRBV27 to TRBJ2-3; D might be TRBD2 (6 bases). CDR1 is MNHEY, CDR2 SMNVEV, per germline (reference sequence). This CDR3 is 15 amino acids long. The V end lost 3 bases, the J end lost 2 bases, and 12 bases lay between the germline ends.

The chain is built from TRBV27 and TRBJ2-7, with 11 bases that match TRBD2. Trimming at V came to 6 bases and at J to 4 bases, leaving 5 bases not matched to a gene. This CDR3 contains 14 residues. Germline V gene data show CDR1 as MNHEY and CDR2 as SMNVEV (reference sequence). CDR3 nucleotides: TGTGCCAGCAGCCCGGGACTAGCGGTATACGAGCAGTACTTC. This sequence encodes CASSPGLAVYEQYF.